This TCR beta chain emerged from a study of blood T cells in healthy people across ages. Trimming shortened V by 4 bases and J by 4 bases, and 11 bases separated the two germline ends. The CDR3 has 14 residues. Combining a sample-barcoded 5' primer with a J-beta primer mix, a second PCR ran for about 6 to 11 cycles. TCRdb processed the 5' RACE reads anew with MiXCR; each CDR3 protein has one entry. The sample has around 1,000,000 distinct CDR3 sequences, around 27% seen once. The same data also contributed to another study, on T cells of mothers and their children. That source adds: For each mother, over 9 million TCR beta CDR3 reads were obtained, and for each child, 2.5 million to 3 million. Whether pairs are related or unrelated, thymic selection shapes their TCR recombination output in much the same way.

Sequencing was done on a sample of blood. The gene calls are TRBV12-3 or TRBV12-4 and TRBJ1-3, with TRBD1 as a possible D gene (6 bases). The source of this sequence is a girl aged 2-10 years in good health. The CDR3 nucleotides are TGTGCCAGCAGTTCGTACGGGACAGGAAACACCATATATTTT. Translation: CASSSYGTGNTIYF.